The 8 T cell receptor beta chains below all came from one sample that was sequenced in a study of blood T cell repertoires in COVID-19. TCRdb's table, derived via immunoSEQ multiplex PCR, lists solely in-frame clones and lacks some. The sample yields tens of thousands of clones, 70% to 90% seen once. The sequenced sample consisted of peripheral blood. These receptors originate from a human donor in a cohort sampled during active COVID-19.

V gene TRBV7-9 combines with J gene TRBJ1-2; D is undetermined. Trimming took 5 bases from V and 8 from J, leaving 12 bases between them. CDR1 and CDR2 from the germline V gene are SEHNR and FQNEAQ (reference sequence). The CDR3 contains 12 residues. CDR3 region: CASSPGVEGYTF. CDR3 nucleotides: TGTGCCAGCAGCCCCGGGGTGGAAGGCTACACCTTC.

The CDR3 bases are TGTGCCAGCAGGGGGGGTGGGTCTGGTGAAAAACTGTTTTTT. Amino acid sequence: CASRGGGSGEKLFF. This chain connects TRBV6-5 to TRBJ1-4; tentatively, D is TRBD1 (5 bases). The CDR3 sequence is 14 residues long. Germline-derived CDR1 and CDR2 are MNHEY and SVGAGI. V lost 6 bases to trimming and J lost 7 bases, with 15 bases between them.

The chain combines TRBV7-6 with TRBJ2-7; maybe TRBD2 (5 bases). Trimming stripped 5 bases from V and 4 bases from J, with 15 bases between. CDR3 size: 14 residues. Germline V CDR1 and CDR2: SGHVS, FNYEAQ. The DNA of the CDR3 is TGTGCCAGCAGCGAAAGAGGGAGTTTATACGAGCAGTACTTC. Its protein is CASSERGSLYEQYF.

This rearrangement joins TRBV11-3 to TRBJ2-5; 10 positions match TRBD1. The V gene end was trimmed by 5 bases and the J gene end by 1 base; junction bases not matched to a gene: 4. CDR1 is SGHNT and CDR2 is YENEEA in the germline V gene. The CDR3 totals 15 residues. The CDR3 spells CASSPGTGVQETQYF. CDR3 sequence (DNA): TGTGCCAGCAGCCCCGGGACAGGGGTCCAAGAGACCCAGTACTTC.

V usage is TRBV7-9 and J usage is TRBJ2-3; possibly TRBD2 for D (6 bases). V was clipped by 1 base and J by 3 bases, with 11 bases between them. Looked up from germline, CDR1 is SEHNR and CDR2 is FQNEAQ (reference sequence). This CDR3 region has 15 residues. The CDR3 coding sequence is TGTGCCAGCAGCTTAGTCCCTAGCGAGACAGATACGCAGTATTTT. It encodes CASSLVPSETDTQYF.

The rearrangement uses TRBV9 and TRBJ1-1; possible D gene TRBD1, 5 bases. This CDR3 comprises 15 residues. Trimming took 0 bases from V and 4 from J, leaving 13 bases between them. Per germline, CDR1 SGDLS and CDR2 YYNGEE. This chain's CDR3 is CASSVDVSRGTEAFF. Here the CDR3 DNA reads TGTGCCAGCAGCGTAGATGTTTCTAGGGGCACTGAAGCTTTCTTT.

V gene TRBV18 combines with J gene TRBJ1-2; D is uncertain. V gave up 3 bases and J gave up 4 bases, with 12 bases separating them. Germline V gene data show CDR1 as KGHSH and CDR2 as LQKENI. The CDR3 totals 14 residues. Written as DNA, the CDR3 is TGTGCCAGCTCACCTAATGGGCGCCTCTATGGCTACACCTTC. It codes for CASSPNGRLYGYTF. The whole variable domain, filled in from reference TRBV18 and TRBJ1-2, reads NAGVMQNPRHLVRRRGQEARLRCSPMKGHSHVYWYRQLPEEGLKFMVYLQKENIIDESGMPKERFSAEFPKEGPSILRIQQVVRGDSAAYFCASSPNGRLYGYTFGSGTRLTVV.

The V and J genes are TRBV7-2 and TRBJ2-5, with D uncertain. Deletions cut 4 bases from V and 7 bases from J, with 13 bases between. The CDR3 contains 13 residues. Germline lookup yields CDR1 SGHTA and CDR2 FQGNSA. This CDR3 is CASSYTSGGTQYF. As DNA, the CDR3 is TGTGCCAGCAGCTATACGTCCGGCGGGACCCAGTACTTC. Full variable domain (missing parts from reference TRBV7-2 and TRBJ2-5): GAGVSQSPSNKVTEKGKDVELRCDPISGHTALYWYRQSLGQGLEFLIYFQGNSAPDKSGLPSDRFSAERTGGSVSTLTIQRTQQEDSAVYLCASSYTSGGTQYFGPGTRLLVL.